The 6 T cell receptor beta chains below come from one sample, sequenced in a study of T cell clones after liver transplantation. Sequencing was performed with immunoSEQ multiplex PCR; in TCRdb, only in-frame clones are kept and a portion is missing. The sample lists some 80,000 clones, 80% to 90% seen once, with around 2% in the top ten. This specimen was CD4+ T cells from blood, taken around 50 months after liver transplant. These receptor sequences come from a human patient who received a liver transplant. A subset of T cells may come from the graft donor.

The chain combines TRBV5-1 with TRBJ2-5; 10 nucleotides align to TRBD1. The CDR3 runs 15 residues. J was trimmed by 1 base and V by 4 bases; bases with no gene match: 4. CDR1 and CDR2 from the germline V gene are SGHRS and YFSETQ. The CDR3 DNA follows: TGCGCCAGCAGCCCGGGACAGGGGACCCAAGAGACCCAGTACTTC. Its translation: CASSPGQGTQETQYF.

This chain uses TRBV6-5 with TRBJ2-6; D is uncertain. Germline assignment: CDR1 MNHEY and CDR2 SVGAGI. Trimming left V 0 bases short and J 0 bases short, with 6 bases between. This CDR3 contains 16 residues. CDR3 region: CASSYSRSSGANVLTF. DNA of the CDR3: TGTGCCAGCAGTTACTCGAGGAGCTCTGGGGCCAACGTCCTGACTTTC.

This clone showed up just once. The chain couples TRBV7-2 to TRBJ2-7; TRBD2 matches at 10 bases. V shed 1 base, J shed 1 base, and the junction held 7 bases outside the gene matches. The CDR3 sequence is 17 residues long. Germline V gene lookup returns CDR1 SGHTA and CDR2 FQGNSA. Here the CDR3 reads CASSLDLDSGRSYEQYF. CDR3 DNA sequence: TGTGCCAGCAGCTTAGATTTGGATAGCGGGAGGTCCTACGAGCAGTACTTC. Combining the CDR3 with reference TRBV7-2 and TRBJ2-7 gives the whole variable domain GAGVSQSPSNKVTEKGKDVELRCDPISGHTALYWYRQSLGQGLEFLIYFQGNSAPDKSGLPSDRFSAERTGGSVSTLTIQRTQQEDSAVYLCASSLDLDSGRSYEQYFGPGTRLTVT.

This clone was seen a few times. The chain recombines TRBV5-4 with TRBJ1-3; D possibly corresponds to TRBD1 (5 bases). Germline V lookup: CDR1 SGHNT, CDR2 YYREEE (reference sequence). The V gene lost 4 bases and the J gene lost 7 bases, with 9 bases spanning the gap. The CDR3 has 12 residues. The CDR3 DNA reads TGTGCCAGCAGCCTAAAGGGGAACACCATATATTTT. This encodes CASSLKGNTIYF.

The gene calls are TRBV7-3 and TRBJ2-2; either TRBD1 or TRBD2 may supply D (5 bases each). CDR1 and CDR2 from the germline V gene are SGHTA and FQGTGA. Between the trimmed V and J ends, which lost 7 bases and 9 bases, there was a span of 15 bases. This CDR3 is 13 amino acids long. The CDR3 region is CASTTKGSRELFF. Written as DNA, the CDR3 is TGTGCCAGCACCACAAAGGGGAGTAGGGAGCTGTTTTTT.

The rearrangement uses TRBV7-2 and TRBJ1-4; no clear D gene. The CDR3 runs to 14 residues. Trimming stripped 6 bases from V and 6 bases from J, with 14 bases between. Germline CDR1 and CDR2: SGHTA and FQGNSA. The CDR3 spells CASSPGRKYEKLFF. The CDR3 bases are TGTGCCAGCAGTCCAGGACGTAAATATGAAAAACTGTTTTTT.